The present entry profiles one T cell receptor (beta chain) with its context. Its matching antigen is unknown. Germline CDR1 SGHAT, CDR2 FQNNGV. CDR3 length equals 15 residues. V gave up 3 bases and J gave up 0 bases, with 12 bases separating them. Primers used in a second PCR of about 7 to 12 cycles were a sample-barcoded 5' primer and a J-beta primer mix. TCRdb called the 5' RACE reads again in MiXCR, with one record for every CDR3 protein. This repertoire shows 850,000 to 1,300,000 distinct CDR3 sequences, 40% to 45% found once; its top ten account for 15% to 20%. This sample was taken from a study of blood T cells in healthy people across ages. Across the study: The capture of about one barcoded beta molecule per two T cells was achieved by template switching. Overall study findings and caveats: Estimated diversity, derived from one million T cells, was regarded as an underestimate. Not knowing donor CMV status may have confounded expanded clonotype changes.

Sample: blood. J is TRBJ2-7 and V is TRBV11-2, with a tentative D call TRBD1 (6 bases). The receptor comes from a woman aged 55 to 70 in good health. This CDR3 is CASSFSSDSSYEQYF. The CDR3 DNA reads as TGTGCCAGCAGCTTCTCCTCGGACAGCTCCTACGAGCAGTACTTC.